This TCR beta chain emerged from a study of cytomegalovirus exposure and HLA in healthy donors. V lost 5 bases and J 5 bases, leaving 7 bases between the germline ends. Per the germline V gene, CDR1 is MNHNY and CDR2 is SVGAGI (reference sequence). The CDR3 contains 12 residues. 60 Vbeta and 13 Jbeta primers were used in PCR. Assay used: immunoSEQ multiplex PCR; TCRdb lists only in-frame clones, some missing. Seen here are 90,000 to 130,000 clones, around four fifths observed once, and the top ten hold just under 3%. Notes on the study in general: TCR beta chain V- and J-gene trimming was linked, in a later analysis, to a missense variant in DCLRE1C. In a later analysis, around 18,000 TCR beta sequences were associated with HLA alleles at 0.05 false discovery rate.

As concerns this clone: The antigen is undetermined.

This clonotype was sampled from a woman aged 55-69 years in good health and CMV-seropositive. Sequencing input: PBMCs. The rearrangement links TRBV6-6 to TRBJ1-5; D is undetermined. The CDR3 is CASSRRDQPQHF. CDR3 nucleotides: TGTGCCAGCAGTAGGAGAGATCAGCCCCAGCATTTT.